This record concerns one TCR beta chain sequence. The data originate from a study of CD8+ T cells in alopecia areata. CDR3 length: 13 amino acids. With 6 bases removed from V and 5 bases from J, the gap between germline ends came to 13 bases. Germline V gives CDR1 LNHDA, CDR2 SQIVND (reference sequence). cDNA serving as the sequencing template came from extracted, reverse transcribed RNA. Some clones are missing from TCRdb's copy, which holds only in-frame ones; the method was immunoSEQ multiplex PCR. The data hold approximately 98,000 clones, with about 60% observed a single time. This TCR was recovered from a human donor with alopecia areata. The source material was NKG2D-low CD8+ T cells sorted from blood. V is TRBV19 and J is TRBJ2-5; D call uncertain. As DNA, the CDR3 is TGTGCCAGTAGCATCGTGCCCTCGGAGACCCAGTACTTC. Translation gives CASSIVPSETQYF.